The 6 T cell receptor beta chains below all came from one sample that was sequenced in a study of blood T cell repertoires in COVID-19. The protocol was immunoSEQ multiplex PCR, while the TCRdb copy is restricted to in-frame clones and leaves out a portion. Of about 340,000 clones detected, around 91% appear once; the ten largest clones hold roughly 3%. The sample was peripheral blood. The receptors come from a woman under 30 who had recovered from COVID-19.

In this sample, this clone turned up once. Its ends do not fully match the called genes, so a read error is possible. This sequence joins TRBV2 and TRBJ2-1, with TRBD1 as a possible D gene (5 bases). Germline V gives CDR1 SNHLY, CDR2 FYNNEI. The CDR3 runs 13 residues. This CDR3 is CASSEEGQGLVLF. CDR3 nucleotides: TGTGCCAGCAGTGAAGAGGGGCAGGGCCTCGTTCTCTTC.

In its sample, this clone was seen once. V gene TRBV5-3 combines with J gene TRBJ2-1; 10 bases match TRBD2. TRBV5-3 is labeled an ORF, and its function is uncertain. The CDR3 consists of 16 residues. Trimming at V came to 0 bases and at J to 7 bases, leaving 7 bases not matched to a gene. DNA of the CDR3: TGTGCCAGAAGCTTGGGGGAGCGGGAGGGCCAAAATGAGCAGTTCTTC. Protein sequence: CARSLGEREGQNEQFF.

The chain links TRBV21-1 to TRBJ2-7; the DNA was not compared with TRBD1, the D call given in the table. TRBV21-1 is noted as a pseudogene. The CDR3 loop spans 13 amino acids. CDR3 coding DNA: TGTGCCAGCAGCACACTTTCAGGGAACGAGCAGTACGTC. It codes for CASSTLSGNEQYV.

The CDR3 DNA reads TGTGCCAGCAGTTACTTGAGGAACCACTTGAACACTGAAGCTTTCTTT. It encodes CASSYLRNHLNTEAFF. The chain combines TRBV6-2 or TRBV6-3 with TRBJ1-1; D ambiguous. This CDR3 has 16 amino acids. V lost 1 base and J lost 0, with 12 bases in between. From germline, CDR1 is MNHEY and CDR2 SVGEGT.

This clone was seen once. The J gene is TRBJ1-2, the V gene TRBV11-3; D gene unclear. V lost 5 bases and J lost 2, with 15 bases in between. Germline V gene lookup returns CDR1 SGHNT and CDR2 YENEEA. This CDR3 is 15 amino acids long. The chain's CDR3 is CASSPAGALNYGYTF. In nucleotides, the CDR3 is TGTGCCAGCAGCCCCGCGGGAGCTCTCAACTATGGCTACACCTTC.

The CDR3 is CASIKVPGREMEGYTF. The CDR3, as DNA: TGTGCCAGCATTAAGGTCCCGGGTCGAGAGATGGAGGGCTACACCTTC. V and J are TRBV2 and TRBJ1-2; unclear D gene. This CDR3 is 16 amino acids long. V lost 7 bases, J lost 8 bases, and 26 bases lay in between. Germline V CDR1 and CDR2: SNHLY, FYNNEI.